This T cell receptor beta chain was captured in a study of Graves' ophthalmopathy and Graves' hyperthyroidism. Using RNA transcripts, the TCR beta CDR3 regions were amplified. First-round RT-PCR relied on HTBI primers, and a second-round multiplex PCR came next. TCRdb re-called the multiplex PCR reads with MiXCR, one entry per CDR3 protein. The data contain 210,000 or so distinct CDR3 sequences, around 28% of them singletons. In this sample, this clonotype turned up many times. Its antigen is not identified. Study-wide points: Among expanded thyroid clonotypes above 0.001 frequency, most also occurred in blood. Sensitivity reached more than 70% and specificity under 85% when the model predicted ophthalmopathy progression.

The CDR3 loop spans 13 amino acids. CDR1 is LNHNV and CDR2 is YYDKDF in the germline V gene (reference sequence). V was trimmed by 1 base and J by 5 bases, leaving 6 bases between them. Ineligible for inclusion were patients with other autoimmune diseases, uncontrolled infections, pregnancy or lactation. This rearrangement joins TRBV15 to TRBJ1-5, with D uncertain. The material sequenced was peripheral blood. The source is a man aged 45-65 years with Graves' ophthalmopathy. The CDR3, as DNA: TGTGCCACCAGCAGAGGTCCGGATCAGCCCCAGCATTTT. This gives the protein CATSRGPDQPQHF.